This TCR beta chain was captured by sequencing in a study of neurological immune-mediated disorders. Time point in this sample: longitudinal time-point 3. One entry per CDR3 protein results from TCRdb running MiXCR on the 5' RACE reads. The sample records 53,000 or so distinct CDR3 sequences, approximately 8.4% being singletons. Germline assignment: CDR1 MNHEY and CDR2 SVGEGT. V lost 6 bases and J 6 bases, leaving 18 bases between the germline ends. The CDR3 has 14 amino acids. This clonotype came up many times. The sequence came from a middle-aged woman in good health. This chain links TRBV6-2 or TRBV6-3 with TRBJ2-7; a possible D gene is TRBD1 (6 bases). The specimen sequenced was PBMCs. CDR3 residues: CASSEPGQAPEQYF. DNA of the CDR3: TGTGCCAGCAGCGAACCGGGACAAGCCCCCGAGCAGTACTTC.